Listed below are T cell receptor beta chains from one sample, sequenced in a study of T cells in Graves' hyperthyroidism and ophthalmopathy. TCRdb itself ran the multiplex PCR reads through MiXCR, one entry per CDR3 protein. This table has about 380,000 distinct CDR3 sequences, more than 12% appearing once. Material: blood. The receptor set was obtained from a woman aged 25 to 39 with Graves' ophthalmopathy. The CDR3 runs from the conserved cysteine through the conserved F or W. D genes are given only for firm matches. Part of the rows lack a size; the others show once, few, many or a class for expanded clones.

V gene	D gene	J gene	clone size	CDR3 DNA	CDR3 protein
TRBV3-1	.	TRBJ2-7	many	TGTGCCAGCAGCCTTAAGAGGGGACACCCTCACGAGCAGTACTTC	CASSLKRGHPHEQYF
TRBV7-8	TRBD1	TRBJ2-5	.	TGTGCCAGCACCAAGGGACAGGTCCTCGGGCTGGCCCAGTACTTC	CASTKGQVLGLAQYF
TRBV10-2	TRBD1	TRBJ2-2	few	TGCGCCAGCAGGGACAGGGGAGCCGGGGAGCTGTTTTTT	CASRDRGAGELFF
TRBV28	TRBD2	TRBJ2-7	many	TGTGCCAGCAGTTGGAGCGGGGGGGCCCTCGAGCAGTACTTC	CASSWSGGALEQYF
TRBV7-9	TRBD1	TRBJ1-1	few	TGTGCCAGCAGTCCCGGGACAGGGGTCATTTCGGGTAACACTGAAGCTTTCTTT	CASSPGTGVISGNTEAFF
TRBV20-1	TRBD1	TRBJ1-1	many	TGCAGTGCAGAAGCTTGGGGGACAGGGTTGCGGAACACTGAAGCTTTCTTT	CSAEAWGTGLRNTEAFF
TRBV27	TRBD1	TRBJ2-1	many	TGTGCCAGCAGTTTAGAGGGGGCGCTTGTCGATGAGCAGTTCTTC	CASSLEGALVDEQFF
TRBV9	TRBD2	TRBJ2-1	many	TGTGCCAGCAGCGTAGGGGGGACTAGCGGCAATGAGCAGTTCTTC	CASSVGGTSGNEQFF
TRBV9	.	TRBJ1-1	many	TGTGCCAGCAGCGTAGGGGCCCGTGTCGTTCGGGGTGACGACACTGAAGCTTTCTTT	CASSVGARVVRGDDTEAFF
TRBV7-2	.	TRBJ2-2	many	TGTGCCAGCAGCTCATACAGGACTATTTCGGCCGGGGAGCTGTTTTTT	CASSSYRTISAGELFF
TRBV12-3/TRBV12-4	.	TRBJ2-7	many	TGTGCCAGCAGCCTCTACACCATCTGGGAGCAGTACTTC	CASSLYTIWEQYF
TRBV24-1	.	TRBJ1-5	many	TGTGCCACCTCGAGAGATAGCAATCAGCCCCAGCATTTT	CATSRDSNQPQHF
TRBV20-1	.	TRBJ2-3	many	TGCAGTGCTAGAAGGGGGAGGACCGGGCCCGACCGGTTCGATACGCAGTATTTT	CSARRGRTGPDRFDTQYF
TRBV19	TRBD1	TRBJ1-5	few	TGTGCCAGTAGTATCTACGGACAGGGCAATCAGCCCCAGCATTTT	CASSIYGQGNQPQHF
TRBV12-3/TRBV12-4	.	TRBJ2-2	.	TGTGCCAGCAGTAAAGCGTACGGGGAGCTGTTTTTT	CASSKAYGELFF
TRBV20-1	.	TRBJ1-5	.	TGCAGTGCTAGAGATCGGGGCAGTTACGGTCAGCCCCAGCATTTT	CSARDRGSYGQPQHF
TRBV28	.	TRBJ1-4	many	TGTGCCGCCAGACCCACGGCGGGGGCCCTCAATGAAAAACTGTTTTTT	CAARPTAGALNEKLFF
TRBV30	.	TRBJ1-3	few	TGTGCCTGGAGTGAGAGGGGGGCAAGGGGAAACACCATATATTTT	CAWSERGARGNTIYF
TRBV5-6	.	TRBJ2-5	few	TGTGCCAGCAGCTTTGCTAGTGCCGAGACCCAGTACTTC	CASSFASAETQYF
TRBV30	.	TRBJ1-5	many	TGTCGAAAGTCGGGGGTAAATCAGCCCCAGCATTTT	CRKSGVNQPQHF
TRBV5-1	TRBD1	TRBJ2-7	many	TGCGCCAGCAGCTACTCACCCGGGACAGAAGAGCAGTACTTC	CASSYSPGTEEQYF
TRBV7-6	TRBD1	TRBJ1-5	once	TGTGCCAGCAGCTTAGCCGCGGGACAGGGGAATTTGAGAAATCAGCCCCAGCATTTT	CASSLAAGQGNLRNQPQHF
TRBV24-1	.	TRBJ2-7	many	TGTGCCACCAGTGACTGGACCAAGGACGAGCAGTACTTC	CATSDWTKDEQYF
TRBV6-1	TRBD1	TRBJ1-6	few	TGTGCCAGCAGTGGTTCCCGGGACAGGGGACGATCACCCCTCCACTTT	CASSGSRDRGRSPLHF
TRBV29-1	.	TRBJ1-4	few	TGCAGCGTTGAAACGAGGGGAAAAGCAACTAATGAAAAACTGTTTTTT	CSVETRGKATNEKLFF
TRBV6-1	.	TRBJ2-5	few	TGTGCCAGCACTGCGGCAGGGGCAGAGACCCAGTACTTC	CASTAAGAETQYF
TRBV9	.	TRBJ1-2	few	TGTGCCAGCAGCGCAAGGGACATTGCCTGGGGCTACACCTTC	CASSARDIAWGYTF
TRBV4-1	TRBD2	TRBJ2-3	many	TGCGCCAGCAGCCAAGCCGGGACTAGCGGGAGGACCACAGATACGCAGTATTTT	CASSQAGTSGRTTDTQYF
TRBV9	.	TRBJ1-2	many	TGTGCCAGCAGCGCCTCAGGGGAGTGGGACTATGGCTACACCTTC	CASSASGEWDYGYTF
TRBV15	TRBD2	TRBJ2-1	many	TGTGCCACCAGCAGAGATATGGCGGGGGGGCCAACTGAGCAGTTCTTC	CATSRDMAGGPTEQFF